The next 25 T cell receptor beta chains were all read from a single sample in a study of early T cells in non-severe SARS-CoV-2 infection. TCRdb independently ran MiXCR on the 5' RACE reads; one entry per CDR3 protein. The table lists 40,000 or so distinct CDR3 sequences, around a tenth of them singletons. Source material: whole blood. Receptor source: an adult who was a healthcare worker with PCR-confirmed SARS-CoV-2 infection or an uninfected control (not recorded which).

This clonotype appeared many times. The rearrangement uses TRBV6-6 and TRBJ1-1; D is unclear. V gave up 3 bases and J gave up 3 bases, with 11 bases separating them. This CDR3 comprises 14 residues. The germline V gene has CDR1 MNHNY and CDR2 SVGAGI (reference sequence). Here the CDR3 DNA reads TGTGCCAGCAGTTATAAGGGTCCGGACACTGAAGCTTTCTTT. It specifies CASSYKGPDTEAFF.

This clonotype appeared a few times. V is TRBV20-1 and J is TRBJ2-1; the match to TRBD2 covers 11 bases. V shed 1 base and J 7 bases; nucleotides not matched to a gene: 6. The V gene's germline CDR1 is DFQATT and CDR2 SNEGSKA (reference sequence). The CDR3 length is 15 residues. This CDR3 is CSARGTSGSLNEQFF. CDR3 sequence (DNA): TGCAGTGCTAGAGGTACTAGCGGGAGTTTGAATGAGCAGTTCTTC.

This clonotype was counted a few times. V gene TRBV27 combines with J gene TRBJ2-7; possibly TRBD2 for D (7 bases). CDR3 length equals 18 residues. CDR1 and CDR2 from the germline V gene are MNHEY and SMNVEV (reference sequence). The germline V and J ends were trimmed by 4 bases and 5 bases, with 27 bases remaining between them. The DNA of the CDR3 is TGTGCCAGCAGTTACTGGGGGCGCGGCGGACTAGTTTCCAACGAGCAGTACTTC. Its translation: CASSYWGRGGLVSNEQYF.

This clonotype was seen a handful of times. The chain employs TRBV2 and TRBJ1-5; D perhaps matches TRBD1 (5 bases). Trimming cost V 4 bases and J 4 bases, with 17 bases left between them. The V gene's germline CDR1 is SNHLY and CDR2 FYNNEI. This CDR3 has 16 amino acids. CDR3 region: CASSVSSGAGNQPQHF. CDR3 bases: TGTGCCAGCAGTGTAAGTTCCGGGGCAGGGAATCAGCCCCAGCATTTT.

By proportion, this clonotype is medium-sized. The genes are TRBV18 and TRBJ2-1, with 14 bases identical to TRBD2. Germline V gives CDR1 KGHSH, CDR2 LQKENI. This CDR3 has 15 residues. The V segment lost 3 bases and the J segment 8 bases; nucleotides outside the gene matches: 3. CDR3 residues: CASSPGLAGGYEQFF. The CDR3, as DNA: TGTGCCAGCTCACCCGGACTAGCGGGAGGTTATGAGCAGTTCTTC.

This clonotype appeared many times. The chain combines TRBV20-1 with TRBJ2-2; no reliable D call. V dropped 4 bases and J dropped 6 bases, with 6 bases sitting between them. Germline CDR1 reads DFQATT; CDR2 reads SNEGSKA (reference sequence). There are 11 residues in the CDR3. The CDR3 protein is CSATGPGELFF. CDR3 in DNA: TGCAGTGCTACGGGCCCCGGGGAGCTGTTTTTT.

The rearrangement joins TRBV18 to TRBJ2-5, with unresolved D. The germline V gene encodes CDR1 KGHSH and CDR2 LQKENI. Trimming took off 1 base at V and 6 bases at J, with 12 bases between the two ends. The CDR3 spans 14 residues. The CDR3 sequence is CASSPRADGKTQYF. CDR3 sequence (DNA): TGTGCCAGCTCACCACGGGCGGACGGCAAGACCCAGTACTTC.

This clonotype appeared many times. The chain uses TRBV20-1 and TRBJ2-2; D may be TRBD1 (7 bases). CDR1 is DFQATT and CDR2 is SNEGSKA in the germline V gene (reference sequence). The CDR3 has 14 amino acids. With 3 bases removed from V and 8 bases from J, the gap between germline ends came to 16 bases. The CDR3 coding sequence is TGCAGTGCTAGCCGGACTACAGGGGCTGGGGAGCTGTTTTTT. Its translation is CSASRTTGAGELFF.

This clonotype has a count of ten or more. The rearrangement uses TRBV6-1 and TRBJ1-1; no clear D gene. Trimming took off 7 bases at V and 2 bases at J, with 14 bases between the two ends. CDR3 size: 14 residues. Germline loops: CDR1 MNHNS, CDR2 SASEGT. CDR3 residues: CASTPGNGNTEAFF. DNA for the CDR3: TGTGCCAGCACGCCGGGGAACGGAAACACTGAAGCTTTCTTT.

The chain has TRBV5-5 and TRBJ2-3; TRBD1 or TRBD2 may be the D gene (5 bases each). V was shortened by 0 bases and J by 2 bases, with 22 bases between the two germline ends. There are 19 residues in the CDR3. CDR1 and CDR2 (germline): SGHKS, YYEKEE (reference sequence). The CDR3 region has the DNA TGTGCCAGCAGCTTGGAGTTTTGGGGCGGACGGGGTATCACAGATACGCAGTATTTT. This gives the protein CASSLEFWGGRGITDTQYF.

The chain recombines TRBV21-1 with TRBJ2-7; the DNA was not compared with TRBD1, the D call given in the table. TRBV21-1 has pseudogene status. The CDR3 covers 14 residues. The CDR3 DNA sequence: TGTGCCAGCAGCAAGGACAGGGGTCCGGACGAGCAGTACTTC. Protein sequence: CASSKDRGPDEQYF.

The CDR3 spells CASSLQGDLAYEQYF. The CDR3 DNA is TGTGCCAGCAGCTTGCAAGGGGACCTGGCCTACGAGCAGTACTTC. The rearrangement uses TRBV5-6 and TRBJ2-7; D is tentatively TRBD1 or TRBD2 (5 bases each). With 1 base removed from V and 2 bases from J, the gap between germline ends came to 13 bases. CDR1 SGHDT and CDR2 YYEEEE come from the germline V gene. This CDR3 has 15 amino acids.

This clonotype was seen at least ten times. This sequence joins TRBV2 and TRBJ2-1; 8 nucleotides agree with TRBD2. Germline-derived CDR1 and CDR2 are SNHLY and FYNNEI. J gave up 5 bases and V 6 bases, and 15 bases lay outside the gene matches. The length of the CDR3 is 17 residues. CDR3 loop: CASSPAGALHWDNEQFF. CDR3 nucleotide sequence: TGTGCCAGCAGCCCAGCGGGAGCTTTACACTGGGACAATGAGCAGTTCTTC.

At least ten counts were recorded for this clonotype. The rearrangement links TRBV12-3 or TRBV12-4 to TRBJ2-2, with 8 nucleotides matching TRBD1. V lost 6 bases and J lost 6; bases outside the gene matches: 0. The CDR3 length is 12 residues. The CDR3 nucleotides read TGTGCCAGCAGACAGGGGGCCGGGGAGCTGTTTTTT. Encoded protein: CASRQGAGELFF.

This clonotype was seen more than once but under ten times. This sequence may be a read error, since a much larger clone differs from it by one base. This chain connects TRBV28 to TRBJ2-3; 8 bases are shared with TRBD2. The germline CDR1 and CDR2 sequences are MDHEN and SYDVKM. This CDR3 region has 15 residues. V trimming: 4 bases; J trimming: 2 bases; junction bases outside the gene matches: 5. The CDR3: CASSSGTRDTDTQYF. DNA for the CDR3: TGTGCCAGCAGTTCCGGGACTAGGGACACAGATACGCAGTATTTT.

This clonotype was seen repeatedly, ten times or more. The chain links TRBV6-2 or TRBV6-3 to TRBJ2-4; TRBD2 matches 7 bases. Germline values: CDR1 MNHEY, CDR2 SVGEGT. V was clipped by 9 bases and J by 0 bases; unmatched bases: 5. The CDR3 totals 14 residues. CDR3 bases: TGTGCCAGTCGGGAGGACCTAGCCAAAAACATTCAGTACTTC. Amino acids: CASREDLAKNIQYF.

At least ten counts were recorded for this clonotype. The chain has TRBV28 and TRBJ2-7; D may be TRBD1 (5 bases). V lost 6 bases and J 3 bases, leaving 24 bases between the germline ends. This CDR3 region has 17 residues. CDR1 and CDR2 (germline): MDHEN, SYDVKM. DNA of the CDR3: TGTGCCAGCAGCCCCGACAGCGAGGTTTTCTATTACTACGAGCAGTACTTC. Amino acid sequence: CASSPDSEVFYYYEQYF.

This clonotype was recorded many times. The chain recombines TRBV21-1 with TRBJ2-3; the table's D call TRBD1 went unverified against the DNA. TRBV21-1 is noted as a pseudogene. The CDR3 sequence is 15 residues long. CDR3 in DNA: TGTGCCAGCAGCAAGTTGCCCAGGGAGACAGATACGCAGTATTTT. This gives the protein CASSKLPRETDTQYF.

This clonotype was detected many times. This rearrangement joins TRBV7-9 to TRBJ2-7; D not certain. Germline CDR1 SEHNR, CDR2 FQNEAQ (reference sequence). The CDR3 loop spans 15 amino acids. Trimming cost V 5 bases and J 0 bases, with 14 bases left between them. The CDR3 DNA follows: TGTGCCAGCAGCCCCCCCGGGCAGAGCTCCTACGAGCAGTACTTC. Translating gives CASSPPGQSSYEQYF.

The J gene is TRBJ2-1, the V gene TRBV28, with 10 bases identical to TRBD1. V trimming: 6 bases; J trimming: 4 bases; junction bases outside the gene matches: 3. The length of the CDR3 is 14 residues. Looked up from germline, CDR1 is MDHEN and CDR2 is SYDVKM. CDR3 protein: CASRDRGAYNEQFF. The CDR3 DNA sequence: TGTGCCAGCAGGGACAGGGGGGCTTACAATGAGCAGTTCTTC.

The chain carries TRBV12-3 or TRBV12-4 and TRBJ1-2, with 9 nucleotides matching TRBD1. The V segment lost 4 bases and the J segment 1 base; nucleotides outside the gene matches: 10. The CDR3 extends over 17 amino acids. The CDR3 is CASSSRGQGTDNYGYTF. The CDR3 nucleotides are TGTGCCAGCAGTTCGCGGGGACAGGGAACGGATAACTATGGCTACACCTTC.

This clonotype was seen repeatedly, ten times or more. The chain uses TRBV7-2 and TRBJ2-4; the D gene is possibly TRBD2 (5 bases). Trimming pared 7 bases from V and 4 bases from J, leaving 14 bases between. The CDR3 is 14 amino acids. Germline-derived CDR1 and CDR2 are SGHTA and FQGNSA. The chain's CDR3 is CASTQEGRKNIQYF. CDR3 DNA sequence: TGTGCCAGCACTCAAGAGGGCAGAAAAAACATTCAGTACTTC.

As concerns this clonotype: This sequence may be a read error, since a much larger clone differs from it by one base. The CDR3 nucleotides read TGCATTGCCGTTATTCGGAACCAGCCCCCTGAGCAGTTCTTC. Protein product: CIAVIRNQPPEQFF. The chain links TRBV20-1 to TRBJ2-1, with no clear D. Looked up from germline, CDR1 is DFQATT and CDR2 is SNEGSKA (reference sequence). This CDR3 region has 14 residues.

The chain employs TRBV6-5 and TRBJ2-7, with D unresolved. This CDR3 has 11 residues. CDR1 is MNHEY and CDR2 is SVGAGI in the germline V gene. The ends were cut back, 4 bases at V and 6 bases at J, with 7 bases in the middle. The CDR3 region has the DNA TGTGCCAGCAGTTTGGGCTCCGAGCAGTACTTC. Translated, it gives CASSLGSEQYF.

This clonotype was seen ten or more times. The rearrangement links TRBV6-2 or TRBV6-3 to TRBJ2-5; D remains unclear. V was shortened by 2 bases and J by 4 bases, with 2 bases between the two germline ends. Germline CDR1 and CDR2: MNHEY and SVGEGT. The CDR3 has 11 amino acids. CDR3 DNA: TGTGCCAGCAGTTACGGAGAGACCCAGTACTTC. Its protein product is CASSYGETQYF.